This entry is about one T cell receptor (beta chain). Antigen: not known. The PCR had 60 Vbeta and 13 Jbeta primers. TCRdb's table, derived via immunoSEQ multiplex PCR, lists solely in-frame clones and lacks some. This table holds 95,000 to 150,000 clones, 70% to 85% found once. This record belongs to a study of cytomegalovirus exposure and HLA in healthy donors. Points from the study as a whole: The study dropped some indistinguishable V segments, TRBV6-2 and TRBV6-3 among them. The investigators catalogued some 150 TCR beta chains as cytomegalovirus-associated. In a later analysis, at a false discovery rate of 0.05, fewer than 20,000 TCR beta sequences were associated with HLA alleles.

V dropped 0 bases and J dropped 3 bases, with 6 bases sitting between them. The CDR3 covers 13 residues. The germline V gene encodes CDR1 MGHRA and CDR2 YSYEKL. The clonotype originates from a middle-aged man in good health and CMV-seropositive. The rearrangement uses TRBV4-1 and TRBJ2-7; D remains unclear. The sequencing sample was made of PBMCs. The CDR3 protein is CASSQDKFYEQYF. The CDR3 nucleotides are TGCGCCAGCAGCCAAGATAAATTCTACGAGCAGTACTTC.